Presented here are 32 T cell receptor beta chains from one specimen sequenced in a study of cytomegalovirus exposure and HLA in healthy donors. The data were produced by immunoSEQ multiplex PCR, yet TCRdb's version contains in-frame clones alone and is incomplete. The table has about 140,000 clones, around 90% seen once. The sample taken for sequencing was PBMCs. These receptors originate from a man younger than 35 in good health and CMV-seropositive.

A remark on this clone: The sample contains more than one DNA sequence encoding this CDR3. The chain is built from TRBV5-1 and TRBJ1-1; D possibly corresponds to TRBD1 (6 bases). Per the germline V gene, CDR1 is SGHRS and CDR2 is YFSETQ. Trimming removed 0 bases from V and 2 bases from J, with 11 bases in between. The CDR3 length is 15 residues. The DNA for the CDR3 is TGCGCCAGCAGCTTGGCTTTGACAGGAAACACTGAAGCTTTCTTT. Translated, it gives CASSLALTGNTEAFF.

The V call is TRBV5-1, the J call TRBJ2-5, with unresolved D. The CDR3 is 14 residues long. The germline V gene encodes CDR1 SGHRS and CDR2 YFSETQ. Trimming took 1 base from V and 3 from J, leaving 10 bases between them. CDR3 sequence reads: CASSLSGHKETQYF. Here the CDR3 DNA reads TGCGCCAGCAGCTTGTCTGGGCATAAAGAGACCCAGTACTTC.

The chain combines TRBV5-4 with TRBJ2-2, with 9 bases lining up with TRBD2. Germline V gene data show CDR1 as SGHNT and CDR2 as YYREEE (reference sequence). J was trimmed by 4 bases and V by 9 bases; bases with no gene match: 13. This CDR3 has 16 amino acids. In DNA, the CDR3 is TGTGCCATCCCCGGGGCGGGGGGGCAGATCACCGGGGAGCTGTTTTTT. It is translated as CAIPGAGGQITGELFF.

V is TRBV30 and J is TRBJ2-3; possible D gene TRBD1, 6 bases. Germline CDR1 reads GTSNPN; CDR2 reads SVGIG (reference sequence). The ends were cut back, 4 bases at V and 4 bases at J, with 9 bases in the middle. This CDR3 contains 12 residues. CDR3 nucleotide sequence: TGTGCCTGGACCCAGGGGCCAGATACGCAGTATTTT. It specifies CAWTQGPDTQYF.

This clone was found a few times. The CDR3 bases are TGTGCCAGCAGTTTCGACCCACTGACAGGGACTTACGAGCAGTACTTC. Protein: CASSFDPLTGTYEQYF. The chain combines TRBV28 with TRBJ2-7; possibly TRBD1 for D (7 bases). This CDR3 has 16 amino acids. V was clipped by 3 bases and J by 4 bases, with 19 bases between them. The germline V gene encodes CDR1 MDHEN and CDR2 SYDVKM.

This clone came up once. The V gene is TRBV28, the J gene TRBJ1-1; D uncertain. The V end was cut by 1 base, the J end by 5 bases, with 11 bases between. The V gene's germline CDR1 is MDHEN and CDR2 SYDVKM. There are 14 residues in the CDR3. For the CDR3, the DNA is TGTGCCAGCAGTTTATATGGGAGGGATACTGAAGCTTTCTTT. Its protein is CASSLYGRDTEAFF.

This clone occurred once. The genes are TRBV5-4 and TRBJ2-3; TRBD2 aligns across 7 bases. There are 15 residues in the CDR3. Trimming cost V 3 bases and J 2 bases; bases outside gene matches: 6. The V gene's germline CDR1 is SGHNT and CDR2 YYREEE (reference sequence). In nucleotides, the CDR3 is TGTGCCAGCAGCTCTCGGGACTACAACACAGATACGCAGTATTTT. It yields the protein CASSSRDYNTDTQYF.

The genes are TRBV28 and TRBJ2-7; 7 positions agree with TRBD1. Trimming took 7 bases from V and 7 from J; bases not matched to a gene: 13. This CDR3 has 14 residues. The germline V gene has CDR1 MDHEN and CDR2 SYDVKM. In nucleotides, the CDR3 is TGTGCCAGCATCCTAACCGGGACAGTCGGGGAGCAGTACTTC. The encoded protein is CASILTGTVGEQYF.

The V gene is TRBV7-2, the J gene TRBJ2-7; D gene ambiguous. This CDR3 has 13 amino acids. Trimming removed 0 bases from V and 3 bases from J, with 6 bases in between. Germline CDR1 and CDR2: SGHTA and FQGNSA. The DNA for the CDR3 is TGTGCCAGCAGCTTAGCCAACAGCTACGAGCAGTACTTC. It encodes CASSLANSYEQYF. Based on the CDR3 plus reference TRBV7-2 and TRBJ2-7, the full variable domain is GAGVSQSPSNKVTEKGKDVELRCDPISGHTALYWYRQSLGQGLEFLIYFQGNSAPDKSGLPSDRFSAERTGGSVSTLTIQRTQQEDSAVYLCASSLANSYEQYFGPGTRLTVT.

The V call is TRBV6-9, the J call TRBJ2-3, with D maybe TRBD1 (8 bases). The CDR3 is 13 residues long. Germline values: CDR1 MNHGY, CDR2 SVAAGI. With 9 bases removed from V and 4 bases from J, the gap between germline ends came to 14 bases. The CDR3 protein is CASGQGGADTQYF. The CDR3 DNA sequence: TGTGCCAGTGGACAGGGAGGGGCAGATACGCAGTATTTT.

Only a few counts were recorded for this clone. Germline is not matched at one junction end, which may reflect a read error. V gene TRBV28 combines with J gene TRBJ2-1; D remains ambiguous. This CDR3 contains 11 residues. From germline, CDR1 is MDHEN and CDR2 SYDVKM. The CDR3: CASSSFNEQFF. As DNA, the CDR3 is TGTGCCAGCAGCTCCTTCAATGAGCAGTTCTTC.

The rearrangement links TRBV5-4 to TRBJ1-2, with 7 nucleotides matching TRBD1. V shed 4 bases and J 3 bases; nucleotides not matched to a gene: 9. The CDR3 extends over 15 amino acids. Per germline, CDR1 SGHNT and CDR2 YYREEE (reference sequence). CDR3 sequence: CASSPGQNFDYGYTF. The CDR3, as DNA: TGTGCCAGCAGCCCGGGACAGAACTTTGACTATGGCTACACCTTC.

The CDR3 DNA reads as TGTGCCTGGAGTGTGATAACCTTCAGGGGCACTGAAGCTTTCTTT. Residues: CAWSVITFRGTEAFF. V gene TRBV30 combines with J gene TRBJ1-1; D is perhaps TRBD1 (6 bases). V was cut by 0 bases and J by 4 bases, with 15 bases left in between. Germline V gene lookup returns CDR1 GTSNPN and CDR2 SVGIG (reference sequence). This CDR3 has 15 residues.

The chain employs TRBV7-2 and TRBJ1-2; 7 bases are shared with TRBD1. The CDR3 extends over 14 amino acids. J was trimmed by 8 bases and V by 5 bases; bases with no gene match: 11. Germline lookup yields CDR1 SGHTA and CDR2 FQGNSA. The CDR3 DNA sequence: TGTGCCAGCAGCCCTTACAGGGGCCGAGGAGGCTACACCTTC. This sequence encodes CASSPYRGRGGYTF.

This clone is a singleton in its sample. The chain joins TRBV5-1 to TRBJ1-1; 9 bases line up with TRBD1. V lost 4 bases and J lost 6; bases outside the gene matches: 4. CDR1 and CDR2 (germline): SGHRS, YFSETQ. The CDR3 spans 13 residues. The CDR3 nucleotides read TGCGCCAGCAGCCCCAGGACAGGGGCTGAAGCTTTCTTT. It translates to CASSPRTGAEAFF.

The chain uses TRBV27 and TRBJ1-6; D is uncertain. The CDR3 is 15 amino acids. V lost 2 bases, J lost 9 bases, and 14 bases lay in between. Germline CDR1 reads MNHEY; CDR2 reads SMNVEV (reference sequence). Here the CDR3 DNA reads TGTGCCAGCAGTTTAGAAGGAGGAGCTGGTTCACCCCTCCACTTT. Its translation is CASSLEGGAGSPLHF.

J is TRBJ2-1 and V is TRBV4-1; a weak D match, TRBD1 (6 bases). Per the germline V gene, CDR1 is MGHRA and CDR2 is YSYEKL. The CDR3 contains 13 residues. V lost 4 bases, J lost 8 bases, and 12 bases lay in between. The chain's CDR3 is CASSRGHEDEQFF. DNA for the CDR3: TGCGCCAGCAGCCGGGGGCACGAGGATGAGCAGTTCTTC.

This clone has just a few counts. V gene TRBV11-1 combines with J gene TRBJ1-2; D might be TRBD1 (5 bases). The CDR3 has 14 residues. Germline V lookup: CDR1 SGHAT, CDR2 FQDESV (reference sequence). V was shortened by 3 bases and J by 4 bases, with 12 bases between the two germline ends. CDR3 sequence reads: CASSLAGGTYGYTF. Here the CDR3 DNA reads TGTGCCAGCAGCTTGGCCGGGGGGACCTATGGCTACACCTTC.

The chain employs TRBV7-9 and TRBJ1-4; TRBD1 matches 7 bases. Germline-derived CDR1 and CDR2 are SEHNR and FQNEAQ (reference sequence). The CDR3 is 15 amino acids. J lost 3 bases, V lost 5 bases, and 6 bases had no gene match. The CDR3 loop reads CASSTGDSPNEKLFF. Written as DNA, the CDR3 is TGTGCCAGCAGCACCGGGGACAGCCCTAATGAAAAACTGTTTTTT.

The chain links TRBV15 to TRBJ2-5; 9 nucleotides match TRBD2. The CDR3 is 15 amino acids. CDR1 is LNHNV, CDR2 YYDKDF, per germline (reference sequence). After removal of 8 bases from V and 5 bases from J, the junction contained 12 bases not matched to a gene. CDR3 nucleotides: TGTGCCACCCTCAATGGCGGGAGGGCCGAGGAGACCCAGTACTTC. This codes for CATLNGGRAEETQYF.

The chain is built from TRBV7-3 and TRBJ1-2; 7 nucleotides line up with TRBD1. The CDR3 contains 13 residues. V lost 4 bases to trimming and J lost 5 bases; unmatched junction nucleotides: 4. Germline CDR1 and CDR2: SGHTA and FQGTGA. CDR3 protein: CASSSDRVYGYTF. The CDR3 region has the DNA TGTGCCAGCAGCTCAGACAGGGTTTATGGCTACACCTTC.

CDR3 protein: CSASGQKLFF. The CDR3 nucleotides are TGCAGTGCTTCCGGACAGAAACTGTTTTTT. This chain connects TRBV20-1 to TRBJ1-4, with a weak D call TRBD1 (6 bases). The CDR3 is 10 residues long. The germline gives CDR1 DFQATT, CDR2 SNEGSKA (reference sequence). The germline V and J ends were trimmed by 5 bases and 11 bases, with 9 bases remaining between them.

The V and J genes are TRBV28 and TRBJ2-7; 7 bases are a match to TRBD2. The ends lost 10 bases at V and 3 bases at J; junction bases unmatched: 12. The CDR3 totals 14 residues. Germline V gene lookup returns CDR1 MDHEN and CDR2 SYDVKM. CDR3 sequence reads: CATWTPGLIYEQYF. The CDR3 bases are TGTGCCACGTGGACCCCGGGACTAATCTACGAGCAGTACTTC.

V usage is TRBV6-5 and J usage is TRBJ1-1, with D hard to call. V lost 6 bases, J lost 1 base, and 9 bases lay in between. Germline V gene sequence: CDR1 MNHEY, CDR2 SVGAGI. The CDR3 is made up of 13 amino acids. CDR3 amino acids: CASRLNRNTEAFF. As DNA, the CDR3 is TGTGCCAGCAGACTGAACAGGAACACTGAAGCTTTCTTT.

This chain uses TRBV6-6 with TRBJ2-3, with D perhaps matching TRBD2 (5 bases). CDR3 size: 12 residues. V gave up 5 bases and J gave up 4 bases, with 7 bases separating them. Per the germline V gene, CDR1 is MNHNY and CDR2 is SVGAGI (reference sequence). The CDR3 spells CASSRTADTQYF. CDR3 DNA sequence: TGTGCCAGCAGTAGGACTGCAGATACGCAGTATTTT.

V usage is TRBV27 and J usage is TRBJ2-2; 8 positions agree with TRBD1. In germline, CDR1 is MNHEY, CDR2 SMNVEV (reference sequence). This CDR3 is built from 14 residues. V shed 5 bases and J 8 bases; nucleotides not matched to a gene: 7. The DNA of the CDR3 is TGTGCCAGCAGTGAGCGGACAGGGCCTGGGGAGCTGTTTTTT. Translated, it gives CASSERTGPGELFF.

The rearrangement joins TRBV19 to TRBJ1-2; TRBD1 agrees at 9 bases. From germline, CDR1 is LNHDA and CDR2 SQIVND (reference sequence). With V trimmed by 5 bases and J by 6 bases, 7 bases remained unmatched. This CDR3 is 14 amino acids long. CDR3 residues: CASSRGQGADGYTF. Here the CDR3 DNA reads TGTGCCAGTAGTCGGGGACAGGGAGCTGATGGCTACACCTTC.

Only one count was recorded for this clone. CDR3 coding DNA: TGTGCCACCCTAACCGGGTCCTACTGGGACACCGGGGAGCTGTTTTTT. It specifies CATLTGSYWDTGELFF. The chain combines TRBV28 with TRBJ2-2; D gene ambiguous. With 10 bases removed from V and 3 bases from J, the gap between germline ends came to 21 bases. The CDR3 is 16 residues long. Per germline, CDR1 MDHEN and CDR2 SYDVKM.

This clone was observed a few times. J is TRBJ1-6 and V is TRBV23-1; a weak D match, TRBD1 (5 bases). TRBV23-1 is labeled an ORF, and its function is uncertain. The ends were cut back, 8 bases at V and 10 bases at J, with 12 bases in the middle. CDR3 length: 12 amino acids. The CDR3 loop is CASPTGASPLHF. CDR3 bases: TGCGCCAGCCCCACTGGGGCCTCACCCCTCCACTTT.

J is TRBJ1-2 and V is TRBV5-1; the D gene is possibly TRBD1 (5 bases). Between the trimmed V and J ends, which lost 3 bases and 8 bases, there was a span of 17 bases. CDR1 and CDR2 from the germline V gene are SGHRS and YFSETQ. This CDR3 spans 14 amino acids. The CDR3 coding sequence is TGCGCCAGCAGCTCTGGGAGGGGCAGTATGGGCTACACCTTC. Translated, it gives CASSSGRGSMGYTF.

This chain joins TRBV2 and TRBJ2-7; TRBD2 aligns across 7 bases. Germline-derived CDR1 and CDR2 are SNHLY and FYNNEI. V dropped 8 bases and J dropped 6; count of bases not matched to a gene: 7. The CDR3 is 12 amino acids. CDR3 residues: CASGGDYPEQYF. CDR3 bases: TGTGCCAGCGGTGGGGACTACCCCGAGCAGTACTTC.

The genes are TRBV7-9 and TRBJ1-2; D possibly corresponds to TRBD1 (6 bases). V shed 5 bases and J shed 4 bases, with 23 bases lying between them. The CDR3 has 17 residues. Per germline, CDR1 SEHNR and CDR2 FQNEAQ (reference sequence). The CDR3 protein is CASSTGHHTGIVYGYTF. The CDR3 DNA reads as TGTGCCAGCAGCACGGGTCACCATACAGGGATTGTCTATGGCTACACCTTC. The full variable domain, in which reference TRBV7-9 and TRBJ1-2 provide the parts outside the CDR3, is DTGVSQNPRHKITKRGQNVTFRCDPISEHNRLYWYRQTLGQGPEFLTYFQNEAQLEKSRLLSDRFSAERPKGSFSTLEIQRTEQGDSAMYLCASSTGHHTGIVYGYTFGSGTRLTVV.